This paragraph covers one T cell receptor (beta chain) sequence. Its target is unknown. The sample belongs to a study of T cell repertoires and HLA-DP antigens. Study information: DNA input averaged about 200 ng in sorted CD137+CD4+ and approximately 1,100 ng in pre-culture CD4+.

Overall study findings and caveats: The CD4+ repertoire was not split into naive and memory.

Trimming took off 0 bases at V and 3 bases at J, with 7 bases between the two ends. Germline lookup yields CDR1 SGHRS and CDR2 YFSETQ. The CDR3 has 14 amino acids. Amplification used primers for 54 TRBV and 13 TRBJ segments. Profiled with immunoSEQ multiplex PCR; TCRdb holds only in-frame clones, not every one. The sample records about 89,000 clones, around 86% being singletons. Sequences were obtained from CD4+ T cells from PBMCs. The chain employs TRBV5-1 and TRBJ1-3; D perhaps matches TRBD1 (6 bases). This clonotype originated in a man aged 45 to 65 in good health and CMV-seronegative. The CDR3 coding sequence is TGCGCCAGCAGCTTGGCAGGGGATGGAAACACCATATATTTT. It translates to CASSLAGDGNTIYF.